This T cell receptor (beta chain) is from a study of T cells after yellow fever vaccination. Study findings and constraints: The secondary response was weaker, and its peak arrived faster, on day 5 versus 15.

TCRdb processed the 5' RACE reads anew with MiXCR; each CDR3 protein has one entry. The table lists about 240,000 distinct CDR3 sequences, 6.9% of them singletons. Trimming at V came to 0 bases and at J to 1 base, leaving 3 bases not matched to a gene. The germline V gene has CDR1 SGHRS and CDR2 YFSETQ. The CDR3 consists of 17 residues. As regards this clonotype: Its antigen is not known.

V is TRBV5-1 and J is TRBJ2-2, with 10 bases identical to TRBD2. The source of this sequence is a man between 25 and 39 years old who received the YFV17D yellow fever vaccine. The sequences come from CD4+ T cells sorted from PBMCs, collected 15 days after the yellow fever booster vaccination. The CDR3 coding sequence is TGCGCCAGCAGCTTGGGAGGGACTAGCGAGAACACCGGGGAGCTGTTTTTT. It translates to CASSLGGTSENTGELFF.